A single sample is the source of the 3 T cell receptor beta chains below, sequenced in a study of T cell repertoires in cytomegalovirus infection. A single record per CDR3 protein comes from TCRdb applying MiXCR to the reads. The table lists 150,000 to 200,000 distinct CDR3 sequences, approximately 17% of them singletons. Sample: CD8+ T cells from PBMCs. The origin of the receptors is a human donor in good health (CMV status not recorded). Some clones in this sample may be carry-over from other donors' samples.

This clonotype showed up just a few times. The J gene is TRBJ1-6, the V gene TRBV6-6, with D hard to call. Per the germline V gene, CDR1 is MNHNY and CDR2 is SVGAGI (reference sequence). The CDR3 loop spans 11 amino acids. The V end lost 9 bases, the J end lost 9 bases, and 9 bases lay between the germline ends. CDR3 amino acids: CASRESSPLHF. In DNA, the CDR3 is TGTGCCAGTAGAGAGTCTTCACCCCTCCACTTT.

There are a few counts of this clonotype. This chain connects TRBV7-2 to TRBJ2-7; no definite D call. Germline values: CDR1 SGHTA, CDR2 FQGNSA. The CDR3 has 14 amino acids. V shed 1 base and J shed 0 bases, with 7 bases lying between them. The CDR3 DNA is TGTGCCAGCAGCTTAGATTTCACCTCCTACGAGCAGTACTTC. It codes for CASSLDFTSYEQYF.

The V gene is TRBV28, the J gene TRBJ1-4; TRBD1 is a possible D gene (6 bases). In germline, CDR1 is MDHEN, CDR2 SYDVKM. The V end lost 7 bases, the J end lost 0 bases, and 18 bases lay between the germline ends. This CDR3 contains 17 residues. The CDR3 spells CASTLLGGSSTNEKLFF. CDR3 DNA sequence: TGTGCCAGCACCCTGCTGGGGGGCTCCTCAACTAATGAAAAACTGTTTTTT.